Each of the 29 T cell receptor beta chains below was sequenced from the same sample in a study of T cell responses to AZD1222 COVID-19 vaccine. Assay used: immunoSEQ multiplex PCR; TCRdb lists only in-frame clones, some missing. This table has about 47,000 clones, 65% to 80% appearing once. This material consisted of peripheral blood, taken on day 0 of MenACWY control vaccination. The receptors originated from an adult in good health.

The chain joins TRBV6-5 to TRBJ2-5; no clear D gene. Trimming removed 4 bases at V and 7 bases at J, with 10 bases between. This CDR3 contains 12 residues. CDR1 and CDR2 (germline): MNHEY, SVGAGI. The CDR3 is CASSLSSGTQYF. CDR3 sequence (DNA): TGTGCCAGCAGTTTATCCTCCGGGACCCAGTACTTC.

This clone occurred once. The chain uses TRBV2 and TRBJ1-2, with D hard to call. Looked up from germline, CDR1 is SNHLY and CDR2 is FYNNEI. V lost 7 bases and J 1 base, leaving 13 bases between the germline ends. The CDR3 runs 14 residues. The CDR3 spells CASNQRGINYGYTF. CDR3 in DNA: TGTGCCAGCAATCAGAGAGGAATTAACTATGGCTACACCTTC.

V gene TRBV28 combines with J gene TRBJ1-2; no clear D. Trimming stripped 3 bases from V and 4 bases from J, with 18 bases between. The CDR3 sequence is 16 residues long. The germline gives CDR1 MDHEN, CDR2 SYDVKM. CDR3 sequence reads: CASSFPPPPWSYGYTF. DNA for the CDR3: TGTGCCAGCAGTTTCCCCCCCCCTCCTTGGTCCTATGGCTACACCTTC.

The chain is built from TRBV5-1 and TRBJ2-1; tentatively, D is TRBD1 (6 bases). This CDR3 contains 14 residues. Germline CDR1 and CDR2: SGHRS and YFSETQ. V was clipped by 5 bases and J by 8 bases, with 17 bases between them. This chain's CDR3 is CASRRTAASDEQFF. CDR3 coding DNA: TGCGCCAGCAGGCGGACAGCCGCAAGCGATGAGCAGTTCTTC. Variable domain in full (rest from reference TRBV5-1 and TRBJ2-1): KAGVTQTPRYLIKTRGQQVTLSCSPISGHRSVSWYQQTPGQGLQFLFEYFSETQRNKGNFPGRFSGRQFSNSRSEMNVSTLELGDSALYLCASRRTAASDEQFFGPGTRLTVL.

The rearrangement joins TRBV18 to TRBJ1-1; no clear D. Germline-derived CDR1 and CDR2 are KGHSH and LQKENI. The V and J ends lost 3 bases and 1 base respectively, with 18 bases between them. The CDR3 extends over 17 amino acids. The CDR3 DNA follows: TGTGCCAGCTCACCCTTATTAGGGTCGGTAGAGAACACTGAAGCTTTCTTT. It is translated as CASSPLLGSVENTEAFF.

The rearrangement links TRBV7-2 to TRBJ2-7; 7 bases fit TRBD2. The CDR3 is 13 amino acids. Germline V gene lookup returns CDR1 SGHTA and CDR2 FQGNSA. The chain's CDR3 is CASSLGLGTNFTV. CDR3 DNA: TGTGCCAGCAGCTTAGGCCTCGGGACTAACTTCACCGTC.

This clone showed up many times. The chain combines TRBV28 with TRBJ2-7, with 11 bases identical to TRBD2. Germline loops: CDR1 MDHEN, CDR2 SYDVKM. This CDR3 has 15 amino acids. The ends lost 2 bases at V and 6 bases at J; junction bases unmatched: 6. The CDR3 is CASSLHTSGSGEQYF. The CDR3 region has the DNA TGTGCCAGCAGTTTACACACTAGCGGGAGCGGCGAGCAGTACTTC. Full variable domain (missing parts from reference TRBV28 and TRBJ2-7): DVKVTQSSRYLVKRTGEKVFLECVQDMDHENMFWYRQDPGLGLRLIYFSYDVKMKEKGDIPEGYSVSREKKERFSLILESASTNQTSMYLCASSLHTSGSGEQYFGPGTRLTVT.

CDR3 protein: CASRIRGDSPLHF. Written as DNA, the CDR3 is TGTGCCAGCAGAATCCGGGGCGATTCACCCCTCCACTTT. This chain joins TRBV28 and TRBJ1-6; TRBD1 is a possible D gene (5 bases). Germline V gene data show CDR1 as MDHEN and CDR2 as SYDVKM. V lost 6 bases to trimming and J lost 8 bases, with 11 bases between them. The CDR3 length is 13 residues.

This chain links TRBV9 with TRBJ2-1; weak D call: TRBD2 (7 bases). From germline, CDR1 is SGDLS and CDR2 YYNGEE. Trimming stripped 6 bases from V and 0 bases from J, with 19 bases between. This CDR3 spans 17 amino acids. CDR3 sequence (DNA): TGTGCCAGCACCAAGGGGGACTATCCCTTCTCCTACAATGAGCAGTTCTTC. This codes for CASTKGDYPFSYNEQFF.

The CDR3 loop reads CASRLQEYSGANVLTF. The CDR3 region has the DNA TGTGCCAGCAGGTTACAGGAATACTCTGGGGCCAACGTCCTGACTTTC. This sequence joins TRBV28 and TRBJ2-6, with a possible D match to TRBD1 (5 bases). This CDR3 contains 16 residues. Per the germline V gene, CDR1 is MDHEN and CDR2 is SYDVKM. V was pared by 6 bases and J by 0 bases, with 12 bases between.

CDR3 DNA sequence: TGCGCCAGCAGTCTTAACAGGGGATACAATGAGCAGTTCTTC. As protein: CASSLNRGYNEQFF. This chain links TRBV10-2 with TRBJ2-1; the match to TRBD1 covers 7 bases. This CDR3 region has 14 residues. V shed 5 bases and J 4 bases; nucleotides not matched to a gene: 5. CDR1 is WSHSY and CDR2 is SAAADI in the germline V gene.

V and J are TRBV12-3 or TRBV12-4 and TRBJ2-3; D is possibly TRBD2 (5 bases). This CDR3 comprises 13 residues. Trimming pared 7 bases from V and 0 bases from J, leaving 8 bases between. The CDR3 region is CASNSGSTDTQYF. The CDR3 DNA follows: TGTGCCAGCAATTCGGGGAGCACAGATACGCAGTATTTT.

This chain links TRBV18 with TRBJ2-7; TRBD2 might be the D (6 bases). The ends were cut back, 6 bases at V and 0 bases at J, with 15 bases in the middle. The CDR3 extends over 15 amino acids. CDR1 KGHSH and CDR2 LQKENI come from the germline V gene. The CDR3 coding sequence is TGTGCCAGCTCGCCCGGGGGTGGGAGCTCCTACGAGCAGTACGTC. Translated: CASSPGGGSSYEQYV.

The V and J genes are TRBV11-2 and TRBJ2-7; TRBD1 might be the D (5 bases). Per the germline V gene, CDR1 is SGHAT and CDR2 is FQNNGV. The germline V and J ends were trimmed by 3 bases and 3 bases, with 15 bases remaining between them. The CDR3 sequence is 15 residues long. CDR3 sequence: CASSFYRQPFYEQYF. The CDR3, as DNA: TGTGCCAGCAGCTTCTATCGACAGCCGTTCTACGAGCAGTACTTC. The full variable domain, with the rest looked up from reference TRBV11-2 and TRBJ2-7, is EAGVAQSPRYKIIEKRQSVAFWCNPISGHATLYWYQQILGQGPKLLIQFQNNGVVDDSQLPKDRFSAERLKGVDSTLKIQPAKLEDSAVYLCASSFYRQPFYEQYFGPGTRLTVT.

Here the CDR3 DNA reads TGTGCCAGCAGCTTCCTAAACGGCGCTAGCAACACAGATACGCAGTATTTT. The encoded protein is CASSFLNGASNTDTQYF. V gene TRBV11-2 combines with J gene TRBJ2-3, with a weak D call TRBD2 (5 bases). In germline, CDR1 is SGHAT, CDR2 FQNNGV. Trimming stripped 3 bases from V and 2 bases from J, with 18 bases between. This CDR3 region has 17 residues.

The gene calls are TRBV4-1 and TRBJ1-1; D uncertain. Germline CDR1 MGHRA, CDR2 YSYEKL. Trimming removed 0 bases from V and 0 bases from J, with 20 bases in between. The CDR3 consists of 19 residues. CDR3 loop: CASSQEGEGRFSLNTEAFF. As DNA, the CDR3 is TGCGCCAGCAGCCAAGAAGGAGAAGGGAGGTTTAGTCTGAACACTGAAGCTTTCTTT.

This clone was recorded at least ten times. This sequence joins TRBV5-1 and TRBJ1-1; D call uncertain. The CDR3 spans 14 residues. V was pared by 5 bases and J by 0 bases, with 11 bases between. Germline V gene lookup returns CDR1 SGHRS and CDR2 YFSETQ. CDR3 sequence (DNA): TGCGCCAGCAGGATGCTTGGGGTGAACACTGAAGCTTTCTTT. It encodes CASRMLGVNTEAFF.

This chain's CDR3 is CASSLGTSEYF. CDR3 DNA sequence: TGTGCCAGCAGCTTAGGAACTAGCGAGTACTTC. This chain uses TRBV7-8 with TRBJ2-7, with 7 bases matching TRBD2. In germline, CDR1 is SGHVS, CDR2 FQNEAQ. The CDR3 extends over 11 amino acids. J gave up 11 bases and V 1 base, and 2 bases lay outside the gene matches.

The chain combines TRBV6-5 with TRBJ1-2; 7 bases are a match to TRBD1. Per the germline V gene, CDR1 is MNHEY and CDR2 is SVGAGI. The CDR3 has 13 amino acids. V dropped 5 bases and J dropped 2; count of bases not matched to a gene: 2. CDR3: CASSHRGNYGYTF. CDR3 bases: TGTGCCAGCAGTCACAGGGGAAACTATGGCTACACCTTC.

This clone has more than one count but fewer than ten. The CDR3 region is CASSLGRQGETQYF. The CDR3 DNA is TGTGCCAGCAGCTTAGGACGACAGGGGGAGACCCAGTACTTC. This chain connects TRBV11-2 to TRBJ2-5, with 8 bases aligning to TRBD1. CDR1 SGHAT and CDR2 FQNNGV come from the germline V gene. The CDR3 has 14 residues. With 1 base clipped from V and 5 bases from J, the junction kept 3 bases outside the gene matches.

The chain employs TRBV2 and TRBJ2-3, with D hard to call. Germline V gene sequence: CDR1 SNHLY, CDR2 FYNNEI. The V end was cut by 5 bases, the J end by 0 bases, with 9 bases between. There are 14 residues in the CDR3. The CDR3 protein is CASSLLQSTDTQYF. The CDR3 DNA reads TGTGCCAGCAGTCTACTACAGAGCACAGATACGCAGTATTTT.

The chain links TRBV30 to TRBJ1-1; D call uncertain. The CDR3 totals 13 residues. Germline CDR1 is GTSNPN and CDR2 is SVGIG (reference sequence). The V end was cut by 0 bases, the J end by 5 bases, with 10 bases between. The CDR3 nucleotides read TGTGCCTGGAGTGTACGACCTGGGACTGAAGCTTTCTTT. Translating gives CAWSVRPGTEAFF.

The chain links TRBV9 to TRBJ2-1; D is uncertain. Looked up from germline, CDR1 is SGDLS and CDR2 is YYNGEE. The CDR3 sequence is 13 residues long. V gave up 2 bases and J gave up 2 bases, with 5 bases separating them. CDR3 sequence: CASSVSPYNEQFF. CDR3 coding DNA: TGTGCCAGCAGCGTTTCTCCCTACAATGAGCAGTTCTTC.

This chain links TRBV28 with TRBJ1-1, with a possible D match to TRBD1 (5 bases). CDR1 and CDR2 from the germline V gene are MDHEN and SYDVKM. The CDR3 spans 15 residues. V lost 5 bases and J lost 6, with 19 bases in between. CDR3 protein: CASSAPGQGSAEAFF. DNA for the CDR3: TGTGCCAGCAGTGCCCCCGGACAAGGCTCGGCTGAAGCTTTCTTT.

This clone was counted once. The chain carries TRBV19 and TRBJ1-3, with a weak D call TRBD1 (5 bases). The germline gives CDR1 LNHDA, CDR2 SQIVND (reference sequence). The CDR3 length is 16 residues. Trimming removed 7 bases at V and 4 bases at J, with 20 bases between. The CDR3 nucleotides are TGTGCCAGTACCTTGGGACCCCGAGTCTCCGGAAACACCATATATTTT. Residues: CASTLGPRVSGNTIYF.

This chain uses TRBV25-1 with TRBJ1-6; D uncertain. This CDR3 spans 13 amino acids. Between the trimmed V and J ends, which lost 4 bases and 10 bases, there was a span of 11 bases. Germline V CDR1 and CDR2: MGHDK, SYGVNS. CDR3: CASSAIDWSPLHF. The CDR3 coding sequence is TGTGCCAGCAGTGCCATAGATTGGTCACCCCTCCACTTT. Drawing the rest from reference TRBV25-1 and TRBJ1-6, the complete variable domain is EADIYQTPRYLVIGTGKKITLECSQTMGHDKMYWYQQDPGMELHLIHYSYGVNSTEKGDLSSESTVSRIRTEHFPLTLESARPSHTSQYLCASSAIDWSPLHFGNGTRLTVT.

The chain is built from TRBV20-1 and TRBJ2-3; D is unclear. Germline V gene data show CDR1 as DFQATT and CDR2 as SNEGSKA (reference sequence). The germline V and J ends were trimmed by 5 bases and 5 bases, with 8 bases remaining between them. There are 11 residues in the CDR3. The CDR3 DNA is TGCAGTGCTGAGAAGGTAGATACGCAGTATTTT. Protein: CSAEKVDTQYF.

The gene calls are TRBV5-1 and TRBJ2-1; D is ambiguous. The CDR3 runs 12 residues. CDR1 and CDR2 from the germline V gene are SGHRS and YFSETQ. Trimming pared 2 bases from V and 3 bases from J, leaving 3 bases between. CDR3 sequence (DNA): TGCGCCAGCAGCTTCAACTACAATGAGCAGTTCTTC. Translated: CASSFNYNEQFF.

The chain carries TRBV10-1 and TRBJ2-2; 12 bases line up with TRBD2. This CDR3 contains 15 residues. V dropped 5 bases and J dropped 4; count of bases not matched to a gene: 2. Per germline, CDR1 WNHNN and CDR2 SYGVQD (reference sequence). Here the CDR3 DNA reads TGCGCCAGCAGTCAGACTAGCGGGAGCACCGGGGAGCTGTTTTTT. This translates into CASSQTSGSTGELFF.